This T cell receptor (beta chain) was sequenced for a study of cytomegalovirus exposure and HLA in healthy donors. Overall study results and limits: Presence/absence results assume similar sequencing depth per donor, which may not hold. Researchers reported in a later analysis that a missense DCLRE1C variant was tied to TCR beta V- and J-gene trimming.

The primer mix had 60 Vbeta and 13 Jbeta primers. The protocol was immunoSEQ multiplex PCR, while the TCRdb copy is restricted to in-frame clones and leaves out a portion. The sample lists fewer than 250,000 clones, approximately 68% occurring once. The donors were healthy bone marrow donors. The CDR3 sequence is 10 residues long. The germline V gene encodes CDR1 DFQATT and CDR2 SNEGSKA (reference sequence). The V end was cut by 5 bases, the J end by 8 bases, with 9 bases between. This clone showed up just a few times. No antigen is known for it. V and J are TRBV20-1 and TRBJ1-2; D remains ambiguous. The receptor was derived from a woman aged 25 to 39 in good health and CMV-seronegative. The sample taken for sequencing was PBMCs. CDR3 protein: CSAPMGGYTF. Here the CDR3 DNA reads TGCAGTGCTCCCATGGGCGGCTACACCTTC.